The source of this T cell receptor beta chain is a study of cytotoxic CD8 clonotypes in ibrutinib-treated CLL. Profiling relied on immunoSEQ multiplex PCR, and the TCRdb table lists in-frame clones only, not all of them. Found here are fewer than 400,000 clones, around 66% of them singletons; the top ten hold about 6.7%. V trimming: 5 bases; J trimming: 3 bases; junction bases outside the gene matches: 9. Germline values: CDR1 SGHTA, CDR2 FQGTGA. The CDR3 runs 17 residues. This clonotype originated in a human donor with chronic lymphocytic leukemia. The chain links TRBV7-3 to TRBJ2-3; 12 positions match TRBD2. Sequences were derived from PBMCs, sampled after 36 months of ibrutinib treatment. CDR3 DNA: TGTGCCAGCAGCCTAGGGACTAGCGGGCTGAGGACAGATACGCAGTATTTT. This translates into CASSLGTSGLRTDTQYF.